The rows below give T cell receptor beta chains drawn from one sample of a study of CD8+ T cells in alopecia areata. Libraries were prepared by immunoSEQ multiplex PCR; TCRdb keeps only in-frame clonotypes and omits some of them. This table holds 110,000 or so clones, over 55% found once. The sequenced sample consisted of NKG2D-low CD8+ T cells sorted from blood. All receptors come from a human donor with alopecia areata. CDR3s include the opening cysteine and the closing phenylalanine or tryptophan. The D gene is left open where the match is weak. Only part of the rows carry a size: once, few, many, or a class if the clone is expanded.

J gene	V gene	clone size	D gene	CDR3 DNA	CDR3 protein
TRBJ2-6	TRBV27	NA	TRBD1	TGTGCCAGCAGTCCCCACCGGGACAGGATCCTCTCTGGGGCCAACGTCCTGACTTTC	CASSPHRDRILSGANVLTF
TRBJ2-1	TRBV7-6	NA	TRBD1	TGTGCCAGCAGCGATCCGGGACAGAACAATGAGCAGTTCTTC	CASSDPGQNNEQFF
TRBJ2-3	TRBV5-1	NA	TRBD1	TGCGCCAGCAGCCCCCCGGACAGGGGTGGTTTGGATACGCAGTATTTT	CASSPPDRGGLDTQYF
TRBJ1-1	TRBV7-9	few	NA	TGTGCCAGCAGTCCTACAGGGAACACTGAAGCTTTCTTT	CASSPTGNTEAFF
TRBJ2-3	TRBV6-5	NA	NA	TGTGCCAGCAGTTACGGGGTTCGAGATACGCAGTATTTT	CASSYGVRDTQYF
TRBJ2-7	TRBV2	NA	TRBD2	TGTGCCAGCAGTGAAGTTACTAGCGGGATCTCCTACGAGCAGTACTTC	CASSEVTSGISYEQYF
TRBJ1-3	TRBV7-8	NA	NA	TGTGCCAGCAGCTTAGTAAACGCGGGACTGCCAGAAGCCATATATTTT	CASSLVNAGLPEAIYF
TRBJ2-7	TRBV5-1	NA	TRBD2	TGCGCCAGCAGCTTGTACGCGGGAGGAACCTACGAGCAGTACTTC	CASSLYAGGTYEQYF
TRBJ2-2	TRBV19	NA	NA	TGTGCCAGTACCCAGGGGATCGGGGAGCTGTTTTTT	CASTQGIGELFF
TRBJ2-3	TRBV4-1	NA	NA	TGCGCCAGCAGCCAAGATCCCCTAGGGGCAGATACGCAGTATTTT	CASSQDPLGADTQYF
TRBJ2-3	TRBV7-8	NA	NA	TGCGCAGGGACACCCGGCGTTACGAACACAGATACGCAGTATTTT	CAGTPGVTNTDTQYF
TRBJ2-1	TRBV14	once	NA	TGTGCCAGCAGCCAAACGGGCTCGAGGATCGATGAGCAGTTCTTC	CASSQTGSRIDEQFF
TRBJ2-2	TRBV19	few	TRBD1	TGTGCCAGTACCTCGGACAGGGTTCATCATCGTGTCGGGGAGCTGTTTTTT	CASTSDRVHHRVGELFF
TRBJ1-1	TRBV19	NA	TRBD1	TGTGCCAGTAGTGCGGACAGGATGTCTACTGAAGCTTTCTTT	CASSADRMSTEAFF
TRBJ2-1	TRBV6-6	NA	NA	TGTGCCACCGGGGGTAATGAGCAGTTCTTC	CATGGNEQFF
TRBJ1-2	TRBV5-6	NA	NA	TGTGCCAGCAGCAGGGACAACTATGGCTACACCTTC	CASSRDNYGYTF
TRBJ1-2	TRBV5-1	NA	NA	TGCGCCAGCAGCTTGACAGGATTCGACGGCTACACCTTC	CASSLTGFDGYTF
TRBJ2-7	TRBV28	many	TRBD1	TGTGCCAGCAGATCATTACAGGGGGCCGCCTACGAGCAGTACTTC	CASRSLQGAAYEQYF
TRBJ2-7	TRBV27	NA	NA	TGTGCCAGCAGTGAAACGGGGAACTCCTACGAGCAGTACTTC	CASSETGNSYEQYF
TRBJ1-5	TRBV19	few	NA	TGTGCCACCAGCGGGGACACAGGGAAGCCCCAGCATTTT	CATSGDTGKPQHF
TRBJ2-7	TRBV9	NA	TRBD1	TGTGCCAGCAGCGCAAACAGGGGGCGTTTCTCCGAGCAGTACTTC	CASSANRGRFSEQYF
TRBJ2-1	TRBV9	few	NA	TGTGCCAGCAGCGTAGATTCGGGGAATGAGCAGTTCTTC	CASSVDSGNEQFF
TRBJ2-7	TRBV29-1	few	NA	TGCAGCGTTGAAGTACAGGACTACGAGCAGTACTTC	CSVEVQDYEQYF
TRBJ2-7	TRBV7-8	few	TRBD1	TGTGCCAGCAGCCCAGGGGGCGCGGAGCAGTACTTC	CASSPGGAEQYF
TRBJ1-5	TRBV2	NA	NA	TGTGCCAGCAGGAAGGGTAGGGAATACAATCAGCCCCAGCATTTT	CASRKGREYNQPQHF
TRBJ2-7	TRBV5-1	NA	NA	TGCGCCAGCAGCCCGGACCTGGGACTCACCAAGTCCTACGAGCAGTACTTC	CASSPDLGLTKSYEQYF
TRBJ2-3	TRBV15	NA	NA	TGTGCCACCAGCAGAGAGACTCGCACAGATACGCAGTATTTT	CATSRETRTDTQYF
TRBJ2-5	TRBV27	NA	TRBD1	TGTGCCAGCAGTCTGGGACAGGGCCACCAGGAGACCCAGTACTTC	CASSLGQGHQETQYF
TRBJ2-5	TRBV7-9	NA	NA	TGTGCCAGCAGCTCCGACACAGGGAAGGAGACCCAGTACTTC	CASSSDTGKETQYF